This T cell receptor (beta chain) was identified during a study of CD8 T cells in Susac syndrome. The V gene's germline CDR1 is DFQATT and CDR2 SNEGSKA (reference sequence). This CDR3 has 13 amino acids. V shed 3 bases and J shed 2 bases, with 10 bases lying between them. The authors reverse transcribed 0.5 to 1 ug RNA with random hexamers. The method of amplification for TCR beta CDR3 was immunoSEQ multiplex PCR, covering 54 Vbeta and 13 Jbeta. TCRdb reprocessed the immunoSEQ multiplex PCR reads with MiXCR, giving one entry per CDR3 protein. The sample consists of 95,000 to 150,000 distinct CDR3 sequences, nearly 96% of them appearing once.

Sequenced input: CD4+ T cells from PBMCs. This chain connects TRBV20-1 to TRBJ1-1, with D perhaps TRBD1 (6 bases). The TCR was taken from a human donor with Susac syndrome. The CDR3 loop reads CSARDRINTEAFF. Here the CDR3 DNA reads TGCAGTGCTAGGGACAGAATAAACACTGAAGCTTTCTTT.